This TCR beta chain comes out of a study of blood T cell repertoires in COVID-19. Trimming stripped 8 bases from V and 2 bases from J, with 13 bases between. CDR1 is SGHNT, CDR2 YYREEE, per germline (reference sequence). The CDR3 totals 13 residues. In this sample, this clone turned up a few times. Only in-frame clones appear in the TCRdb table, and some are missing; sequencing was by immunoSEQ multiplex PCR. This repertoire shows around 130,000 clones, roughly 87% found once; its top ten account for 18%. This sequence joins TRBV5-4 and TRBJ1-1; D may be TRBD1 (6 bases). Sequencing was done on a sample of PBMCs or T cells enriched from blood (not recorded which). This TCR derives from a young man who had recovered from COVID-19. This CDR3 reads CASSGTPNTEAFF. The CDR3 nucleotides read TGTGCCAGTTCCGGGACACCTAACACTGAAGCTTTCTTT.